What follows are 2 T cell receptor beta chains derived from one specimen sequenced in a study of T cell clones after liver transplantation. Produced via immunoSEQ multiplex PCR; TCRdb's table is partial and in-frame only. The repertoire holds some 70,000 clones, over 70% seen once, with approximately 0.55% in the top ten. This material consisted of CD4+ T cells from blood, taken before liver transplant. The origin of the receptors is a human donor who received a liver transplant.

DNA of the CDR3: TGTGCCAGCAGCTTAGAGTTGAATCAGCCCCAGCATTTT. As protein: CASSLELNQPQHF. The chain links TRBV7-2 to TRBJ1-5; no reliable D call. Germline CDR1 is SGHTA and CDR2 is FQGNSA. The CDR3 loop spans 13 amino acids. Trimming removed 1 base from V and 4 bases from J, with 5 bases in between. Full variable domain (missing parts from reference TRBV7-2 and TRBJ1-5): GAGVSQSPSNKVTEKGKDVELRCDPISGHTALYWYRQSLGQGLEFLIYFQGNSAPDKSGLPSDRFSAERTGGSVSTLTIQRTQQEDSAVYLCASSLELNQPQHFGDGTRLSIL.

This sequence joins TRBV5-6 and TRBJ2-5; D gene unclear. This CDR3 has 11 residues. The V gene lost 3 bases and the J gene lost 5 bases, with 5 bases spanning the gap. Per germline, CDR1 SGHDT and CDR2 YYEEEE. Here the CDR3 reads CASSSGETQYF. In nucleotides, the CDR3 is TGTGCCAGCAGCTCTGGGGAGACCCAGTACTTC.